The clone carrying this TCR beta chain was seen more than once but under ten times. The entry originates in a study of human T cells and chemical hapten exposure. Library construction involved attaching unique molecular identifiers to individual cDNA molecules, which allowed quantitative, reproducible TCR counting. TCRdb ran MiXCR on the RACE reads and lists one entry per CDR3 protein. The sample includes approximately 110,000 distinct CDR3 sequences, less than 45% seen only once; the top ten take 2.5% to 3.5%. The CDR3 runs to 14 residues. Trimming took off 1 base at V and 0 bases at J, with 8 bases between the two ends. Germline assignment: CDR1 DFQATT and CDR2 SNEGSKA (reference sequence). Specified time point: patch test 3, about 24 weeks after DPC sensitization. Described treatment: therapeutic diphenylcyclopropenone sensitization with weekly scalp DPC.

Material: whole blood, obtained in connection with sensitization to the hapten diphenylcyclopropenone (DPC). The TCR originated in a man aged 35 to 55 with alopecia areata. Some clones in this sample may be carry-over from other donors' samples. This chain links TRBV20-1 with TRBJ2-3; no definite D call. CDR3 nucleotide sequence: TGCAGTGCTAGAGTTACTGTGAGCACAGATACGCAGTATTTT. Translated, it gives CSARVTVSTDTQYF.